Only one count was recorded for the clone carrying this T cell receptor beta chain. The germline V gene has CDR1 MNHEY and CDR2 SMNVEV (reference sequence). This CDR3 has 15 residues. The germline V and J ends were trimmed by 6 bases and 0 bases, with 12 bases remaining between them. The assay was immunoSEQ multiplex PCR, and TCRdb's table has in-frame clones only and misses some. Seen here are about 26,000 clones, roughly 82% observed once, and the top ten hold more than 4.5%. The record originates from a study of somatic mutations in cytotoxic T cells in rheumatoid arthritis. The specimen was CD8+ T cells sorted from blood. This chain connects TRBV27 to TRBJ1-5; D is uncertain. The sequence came from a man aged 45-60 years in good health. In nucleotides, the CDR3 is TGTGCCAGCAGCCCGGACCCCCTTAGCAATCAGCCCCAGCATTTT. It specifies CASSPDPLSNQPQHF.